The rows below give T cell receptor beta chains drawn from one sample of a study of beta chain features in type 1 diabetes. Sequenced by immunoSEQ multiplex PCR; TCRdb stores in-frame clones only, minus some. This sample has over 300,000 clones; around 7.6% occur once, and the top ten carry approximately 0.47%. Input material: central memory CD4+ T cells from blood. These receptors originate from a woman younger than 30 in good health. CDR3s include the opening cysteine and the closing phenylalanine or tryptophan. D genes are given only for firm matches. A clone size is listed for some rows: how often the clone was seen (once, few, many), or a class if it is expanded.

>TRBJ2-1|.|TRBV4-3|.
CASSQDRTAYNEQFF
TGCGCCAGCAGCCAAGATCGCACAGCGTACAATGAGCAGTTCTTC
>TRBJ1-5|.|TRBV7-6|.
CASSPTQGPFQPQHF
TGTGCCAGCAGCCCAACGCAGGGGCCCTTTCAGCCCCAGCATTTT
>TRBJ2-3|TRBD2|TRBV15|few
CATRRASGGDTQYF
TGTGCCACCCGTAGGGCTAGCGGTGGAGATACGCAGTATTTT
>TRBJ2-2|.|TRBV4-1|once
CASSQVGDGGSGELFF
TGCGCCAGCAGCCAAGTCGGGGACGGGGGTTCCGGGGAGCTGTTTTTT
>TRBJ2-2|.|TRBV5-4|few
CASSQGIILAGELFF
TGTGCCAGCAGCCAAGGTATAATCCTGGCCGGGGAGCTGTTTTTT
>TRBJ2-5|.|TRBV20-1|.
CSWGPTETQYF
TGCAGCTGGGGCCCGACCGAGACCCAGTACTTC
>TRBJ1-1|.|TRBV7-2|few
CASSFNRQAQAFF
TGTGCCAGCAGCTTTAATAGACAGGCCCAAGCTTTCTTT
>TRBJ2-2|.|TRBV5-1|few
CASSLAPGSTNTGELFF
TGCGCCAGCAGCTTGGCCCCTGGGTCAACTAACACCGGGGAGCTGTTTTTT
>TRBJ2-3|.|TRBV28|few
CATMGISSGQDTQYF
TGTGCCACCATGGGCATATCCTCAGGGCAAGATACGCAGTATTTT
>TRBJ1-5|.|TRBV5-5|few
CASSTRREGGYQPQHF
TGTGCCAGCAGCACCCGGCGGGAGGGGGGATATCAGCCCCAGCATTTT
>TRBJ2-7|.|TRBV27|few
CASSLRQGYEQYF
TGTGCCAGCAGTTTAAGGCAGGGCTACGAGCAGTACTTC
>TRBJ1-4|.|TRBV7-2|.
CASSWGPATNEKLFF
TGTGCCAGCAGCTGGGGTCCTGCAACTAATGAAAAACTGTTTTTT
>TRBJ2-2|.|TRBV5-6|.
CASSDYSSRNTGELFF
TGTGCCAGCAGCGATTACTCTAGCAGAAACACCGGGGAGCTGTTTTTT
>TRBJ1-2|.|TRBV6-1|few
CASVLGLIQNYGYTF
TGTGCCAGCGTATTGGGATTAATTCAAAACTATGGCTACACCTTC
>TRBJ2-1|TRBD1|TRBV7-2|many
CASKGQYNEQFF
TGTGCCAGCAAGGGACAGTACAATGAGCAGTTCTTC
>TRBJ2-5|.|TRBV7-2|.
CASSLPTSETQYF
TGTGCCAGCAGCTTACCCACATCGGAGACCCAGTACTTC
>TRBJ2-1|TRBD2|TRBV18|few
CASSGGSLDNEQFF
TGTGCCAGCTCGGGCGGGAGCCTGGACAATGAGCAGTTCTTC
>TRBJ2-1|TRBD2|TRBV27|few
CASRMSGRVTDEQFF
TGTGCCAGCAGGATGAGCGGGAGGGTAACTGATGAGCAGTTCTTC
>TRBJ2-3|.|TRBV6-6|few
CASSWKSGTDTQYF
TGTGCCAGCAGTTGGAAGTCCGGCACAGATACGCAGTATTTT
>TRBJ2-7|.|TRBV7-2|few
CASSFSPGTYEQYF
TGTGCCAGCAGCTTCTCTCCCGGGACTTACGAGCAGTACTTC
>TRBJ1-4|.|TRBV7-8|.
CASSSGFDNEKLFF
TGTGCCAGCAGCTCGGGGTTTGATAATGAAAAACTGTTTTTT
>TRBJ2-1|TRBD2|TRBV6-6|.
CASRPGGSRSYNEQFF
TGTGCCAGCAGGCCGGGGGGGTCTCGCTCCTACAATGAGCAGTTCTTC